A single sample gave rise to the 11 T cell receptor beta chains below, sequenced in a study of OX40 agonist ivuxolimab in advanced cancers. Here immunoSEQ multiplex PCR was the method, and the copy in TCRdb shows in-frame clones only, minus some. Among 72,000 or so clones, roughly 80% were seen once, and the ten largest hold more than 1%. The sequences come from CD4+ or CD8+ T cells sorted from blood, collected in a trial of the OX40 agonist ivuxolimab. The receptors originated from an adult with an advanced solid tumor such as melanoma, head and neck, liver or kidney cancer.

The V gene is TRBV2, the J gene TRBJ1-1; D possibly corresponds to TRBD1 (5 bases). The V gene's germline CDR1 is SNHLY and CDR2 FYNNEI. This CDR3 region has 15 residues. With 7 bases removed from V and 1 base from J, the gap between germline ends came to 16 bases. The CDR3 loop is CASIPRVFTNTEAFF. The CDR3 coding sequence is TGTGCCAGCATTCCCAGGGTGTTTACGAACACTGAAGCTTTCTTT.

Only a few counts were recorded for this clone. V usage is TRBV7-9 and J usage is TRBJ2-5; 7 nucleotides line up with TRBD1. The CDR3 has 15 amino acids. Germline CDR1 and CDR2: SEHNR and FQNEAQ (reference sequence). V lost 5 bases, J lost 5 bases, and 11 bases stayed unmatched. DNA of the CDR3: TGTGCCAGCAGCATACGACAGGGTAGGGCGGAGACCCAGTACTTC. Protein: CASSIRQGRAETQYF.

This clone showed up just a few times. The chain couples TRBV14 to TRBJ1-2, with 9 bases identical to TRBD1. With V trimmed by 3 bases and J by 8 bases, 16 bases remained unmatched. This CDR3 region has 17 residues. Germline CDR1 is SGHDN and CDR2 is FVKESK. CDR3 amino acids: CASSQLQGARFGDGYTF. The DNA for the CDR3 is TGTGCCAGCAGCCAGCTACAGGGGGCGAGGTTTGGTGACGGCTACACCTTC.

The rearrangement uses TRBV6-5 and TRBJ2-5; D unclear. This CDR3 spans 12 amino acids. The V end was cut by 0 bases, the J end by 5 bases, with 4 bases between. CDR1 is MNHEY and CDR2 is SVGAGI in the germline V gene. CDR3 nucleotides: TGTGCCAGCAGTTACTCGCGGGAGACCCAGTACTTC. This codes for CASSYSRETQYF.

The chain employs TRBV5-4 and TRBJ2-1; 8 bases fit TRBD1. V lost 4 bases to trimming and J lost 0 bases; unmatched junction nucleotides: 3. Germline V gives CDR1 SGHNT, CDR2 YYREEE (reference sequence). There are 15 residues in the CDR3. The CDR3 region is CASSPGQDSYNEQFF. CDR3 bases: TGTGCCAGCAGCCCGGGACAGGACTCCTACAATGAGCAGTTCTTC.

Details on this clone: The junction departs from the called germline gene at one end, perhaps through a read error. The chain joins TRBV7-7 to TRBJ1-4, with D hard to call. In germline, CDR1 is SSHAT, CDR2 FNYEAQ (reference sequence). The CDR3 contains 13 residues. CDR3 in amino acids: CASSLGGGEKLFF. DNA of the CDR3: TGTGCTAGCAGTCTAGGAGGAGGTGAAAAACTGTTTTTT.

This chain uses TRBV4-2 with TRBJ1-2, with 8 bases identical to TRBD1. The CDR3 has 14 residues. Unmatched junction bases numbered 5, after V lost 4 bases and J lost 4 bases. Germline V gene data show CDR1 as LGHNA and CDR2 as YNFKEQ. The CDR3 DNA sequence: TGTGCCAGCAGCCCTACCGGGACAGGCTATGGCTACACCTTC. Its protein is CASSPTGTGYGYTF.

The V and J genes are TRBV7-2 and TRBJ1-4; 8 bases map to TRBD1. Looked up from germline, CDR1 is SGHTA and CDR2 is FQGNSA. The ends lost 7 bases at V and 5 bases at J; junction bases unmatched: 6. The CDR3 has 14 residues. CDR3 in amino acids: CASMPGQENEKLFF. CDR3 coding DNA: TGTGCCAGCATGCCGGGACAGGAAAATGAAAAACTGTTTTTT.

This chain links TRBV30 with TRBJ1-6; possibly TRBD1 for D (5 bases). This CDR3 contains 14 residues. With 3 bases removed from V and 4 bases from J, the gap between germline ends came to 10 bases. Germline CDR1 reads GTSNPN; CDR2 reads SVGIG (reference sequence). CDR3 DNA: TGTGCCTGGAGGGGGCCCGCTTATAATTCACCCCTCCACTTT. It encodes CAWRGPAYNSPLHF.

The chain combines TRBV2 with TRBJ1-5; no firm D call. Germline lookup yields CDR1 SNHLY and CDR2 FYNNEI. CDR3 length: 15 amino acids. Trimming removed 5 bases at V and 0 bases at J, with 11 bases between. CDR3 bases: TGTGCCAGCAGTCTCGAAGGCTATAGCAATCAGCCCCAGCATTTT. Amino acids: CASSLEGYSNQPQHF. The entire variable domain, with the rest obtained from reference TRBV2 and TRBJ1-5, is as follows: EPEVTQTPSHQVTQMGQEVILRCVPISNHLYFYWYRQILGQKVEFLVSFYNNEISEKSEIFDDQFSVERPDGSNFTLKIRSTKLEDSAMYFCASSLEGYSNQPQHFGDGTRLSIL.

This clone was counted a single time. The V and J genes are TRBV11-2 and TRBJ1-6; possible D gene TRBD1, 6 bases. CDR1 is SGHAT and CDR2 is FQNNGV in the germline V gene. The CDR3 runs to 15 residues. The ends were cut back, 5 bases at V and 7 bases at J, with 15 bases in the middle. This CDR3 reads CASSIQQGRNSPLHF. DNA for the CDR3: TGTGCCAGCAGCATACAACAGGGCCGAAATTCACCCCTCCACTTT.